What follows are 22 T cell receptor beta chains derived from one specimen sequenced in a study of Tregs in tolerant kidney transplant recipients. Libraries were prepared by immunoSEQ multiplex PCR; TCRdb keeps only in-frame clonotypes and omits some of them. The profile covers about 110,000 clones, with about 90% appearing a single time and nearly 0.35% taken by the ten largest. Source: CD4+ T cells from blood, taken before the transplant. These receptors all stem from a human donor who received a combined kidney and bone marrow transplant.

The rearrangement joins TRBV4-1 to TRBJ1-5; TRBD1 is a possible D gene (5 bases). This CDR3 is built from 14 residues. The V gene lost 1 base and the J gene lost 3 bases, with 7 bases spanning the gap. Germline V lookup: CDR1 MGHRA, CDR2 YSYEKL. This chain's CDR3 is CASSQVGANQPQHF. The CDR3 region has the DNA TGCGCCAGCAGCCAAGTAGGGGCCAATCAGCCCCAGCATTTT.

The chain uses TRBV27 and TRBJ2-7, with 7 bases fitting TRBD1. The V segment lost 6 bases and the J segment 3 bases; nucleotides outside the gene matches: 5. Germline CDR1 MNHEY, CDR2 SMNVEV (reference sequence). The CDR3 has 13 residues. CDR3: CASSTGTVYEQYF. The CDR3 DNA reads as TGTGCCAGCAGCACCGGGACAGTCTACGAGCAGTACTTC.

The chain has TRBV5-4 and TRBJ2-7, with D perhaps TRBD1 (6 bases). V was cut by 0 bases and J by 4 bases, with 11 bases left in between. Germline V gene lookup returns CDR1 SGHNT and CDR2 YYREEE (reference sequence). This CDR3 is 14 amino acids long. CDR3 protein: CASSLDPGVYEQYF. CDR3 bases: TGTGCCAGCAGCTTGGATCCAGGGGTATACGAGCAGTACTTC. The variable domain in full, completed from reference TRBV5-4 and TRBJ2-7, reads ETGVTQSPTHLIKTRGQQVTLRCSSQSGHNTVSWYQQALGQGPQFIFQYYREEENGRGNFPPRFSGLQFPNYSSELNVNALELDDSALYLCASSLDPGVYEQYFGPGTRLTVT.

This rearrangement joins TRBV18 to TRBJ1-3, with TRBD1 as a possible D gene (6 bases). The CDR3 runs to 15 residues. The V gene's germline CDR1 is KGHSH and CDR2 LQKENI. Trimming stripped 3 bases from V and 2 bases from J, with 11 bases between. CDR3 loop: CASSPSDSAGNTIYF. Written as DNA, the CDR3 is TGTGCCAGCTCACCCTCGGACAGTGCTGGAAACACCATATATTTT. The entire variable domain, with the rest obtained from reference TRBV18 and TRBJ1-3, is as follows: NAGVMQNPRHLVRRRGQEARLRCSPMKGHSHVYWYRQLPEEGLKFMVYLQKENIIDESGMPKERFSAEFPKEGPSILRIQQVVRGDSAAYFCASSPSDSAGNTIYFGEGSWLTVV.

The chain joins TRBV2 to TRBJ2-2, with 11 bases that match TRBD2. After removal of 3 bases from V and 6 bases from J, the junction contained 0 bases not matched to a gene. CDR1 is SNHLY and CDR2 is FYNNEI in the germline V gene. The CDR3 covers 14 residues. Here the CDR3 reads CASSDSGRAGELFF. The CDR3 bases are TGTGCCAGCAGTGATAGCGGGAGGGCCGGGGAGCTGTTTTTT.

This chain connects TRBV5-1 to TRBJ2-2; 7 bases match TRBD1. Germline lookup yields CDR1 SGHRS and CDR2 YFSETQ. V shed 4 bases, J shed 3 bases, and the junction held 6 bases outside the gene matches. There are 15 residues in the CDR3. The CDR3 reads CASSDDRAHTGELFF. CDR3 in DNA: TGCGCCAGCAGCGACGACAGGGCCCACACCGGGGAGCTGTTTTTT.

The sample holds one count of this clone. This rearrangement joins TRBV5-6 to TRBJ2-3; 8 nucleotides align to TRBD2. This CDR3 comprises 16 residues. Trimming cost V 1 base and J 4 bases; bases outside gene matches: 8. Per the germline V gene, CDR1 is SGHDT and CDR2 is YYEEEE. CDR3 sequence: CASSLSREVRADTQYF. In DNA, the CDR3 is TGTGCCAGCAGCTTGTCGCGGGAGGTTCGGGCAGATACGCAGTATTTT.

This chain links TRBV11-2 with TRBJ2-1; possible D gene TRBD1, 5 bases. The germline V gene encodes CDR1 SGHAT and CDR2 FQNNGV. Trimming removed 1 base at V and 8 bases at J, with 9 bases between. The CDR3 is 13 residues long. CDR3 bases: TGTGCCAGCAGCTTAGCAGGGATGGATGAGCAGTTCTTC. This gives the protein CASSLAGMDEQFF.

CDR3 region: CASSSQGSTDTQYF. Written as DNA, the CDR3 is TGTGCCAGCAGCTCGCAGGGTAGCACAGATACGCAGTATTTT. The chain joins TRBV7-9 to TRBJ2-3; tentative D call: TRBD1 (5 bases). Trimming left V 4 bases short and J 0 bases short, with 8 bases between. This CDR3 region has 14 residues. The germline gives CDR1 SEHNR, CDR2 FQNEAQ (reference sequence).

The chain joins TRBV2 to TRBJ1-1, with D tentatively TRBD1 (5 bases). The CDR3 consists of 13 residues. Germline lookup yields CDR1 SNHLY and CDR2 FYNNEI. Trimming removed 8 bases at V and 4 bases at J, with 14 bases between. This CDR3 is CASYFFGGTEAFF. The CDR3 region has the DNA TGTGCCAGCTACTTTTTCGGGGGCACTGAAGCTTTCTTT. Filled out from reference TRBV2 and TRBJ1-1, the complete variable domain reads EPEVTQTPSHQVTQMGQEVILRCVPISNHLYFYWYRQILGQKVEFLVSFYNNEISEKSEIFDDQFSVERPDGSNFTLKIRSTKLEDSAMYFCASYFFGGTEAFFGQGTRLTVV.

The V call is TRBV12-2, the J call TRBJ1-5; TRBD1 was called by the table and not checked on the DNA. TRBV12-2 counts as a pseudogene. CDR3 length: 17 amino acids. Here the CDR3 reads CASRLLYRGKSNQPQHF. The CDR3, as DNA: TGTGCAAGTCGCTTATTGTACAGGGGAAAGAGCAATCAGCCCCAGCATTTT.

This chain's CDR3 is CASSLRRDTGELFF. DNA of the CDR3: TGTGCCAGCAGCTTACGCAGGGACACCGGGGAGCTGTTTTTT. This sequence joins TRBV7-2 and TRBJ2-2, with a weak D call TRBD1 (5 bases). This CDR3 region has 14 residues. Germline CDR1 is SGHTA and CDR2 is FQGNSA. V shed 2 bases and J shed 3 bases, with 7 bases lying between them.

The chain is built from TRBV18 and TRBJ1-3, with TRBD1 identical over 10 bases. Germline CDR1 is KGHSH and CDR2 is LQKENI. V shed 3 bases and J 7 bases; nucleotides not matched to a gene: 6. The CDR3 is made up of 15 amino acids. CDR3 sequence reads: CASSPVPGQGNTIYF. CDR3 sequence (DNA): TGTGCCAGCTCACCCGTCCCGGGACAGGGGAACACCATATATTTT. The full variable domain, in which reference TRBV18 and TRBJ1-3 provide the parts outside the CDR3, is NAGVMQNPRHLVRRRGQEARLRCSPMKGHSHVYWYRQLPEEGLKFMVYLQKENIIDESGMPKERFSAEFPKEGPSILRIQQVVRGDSAAYFCASSPVPGQGNTIYFGEGSWLTVV.

The chain uses TRBV4-1 and TRBJ2-1; 9 bases fit TRBD2. V trimming: 0 bases; J trimming: 13 bases; junction bases outside the gene matches: 4. CDR1 and CDR2 from the germline V gene are MGHRA and YSYEKL. This CDR3 is built from 13 residues. CDR3 nucleotide sequence: TGCGCCAGCAGCCAAGAACCTAGCGGGAAACAGTTCTTC. It is translated as CASSQEPSGKQFF.

J is TRBJ1-6 and V is TRBV6-6; no definite D call. Trimming removed 6 bases at V and 2 bases at J, with 5 bases between. This CDR3 has 13 amino acids. Germline assignment: CDR1 MNHNY and CDR2 SVGAGI (reference sequence). The CDR3 DNA sequence: TGTGCCAGCAGGGGCCCCTATAATTCACCCCTCCACTTT. Translating it yields CASRGPYNSPLHF.

The gene calls are TRBV5-1 and TRBJ2-3; 13 nucleotides align to TRBD2. The CDR3 length is 17 residues. The V and J ends lost 0 bases and 6 bases, in that order; junction bases with no gene match: 7. The V gene's germline CDR1 is SGHRS and CDR2 YFSETQ. The CDR3 nucleotides are TGCGCCAGCAGCTTGGGGACTAGCGGGAGCCGAGGGGATACGCAGTATTTT. Translation gives CASSLGTSGSRGDTQYF. Drawing the rest from reference TRBV5-1 and TRBJ2-3, the complete variable domain is KAGVTQTPRYLIKTRGQQVTLSCSPISGHRSVSWYQQTPGQGLQFLFEYFSETQRNKGNFPGRFSGRQFSNSRSEMNVSTLELGDSALYLCASSLGTSGSRGDTQYFGPGTRLTVL.

This chain uses TRBV6-6 with TRBJ2-5; D is unresolved. The CDR3 has 13 amino acids. V shed 5 bases and J shed 1 base, with 8 bases lying between them. Germline CDR1 MNHNY, CDR2 SVGAGI (reference sequence). CDR3 protein: CASSPGFQETQYF. CDR3 DNA sequence: TGTGCCAGCAGTCCCGGGTTCCAAGAGACCCAGTACTTC.

The V and J genes are TRBV7-9 and TRBJ1-2, with D tentatively TRBD1 (5 bases). This CDR3 is built from 16 residues. The germline gives CDR1 SEHNR, CDR2 FQNEAQ (reference sequence). Between the trimmed V and J ends, which lost 0 bases and 7 bases, there was a span of 18 bases. CDR3 amino acids: CASSLAEGDRQLGYTF. The CDR3 DNA is TGTGCCAGCAGCTTAGCCGAAGGCGACAGACAACTTGGCTACACCTTC.

This chain joins TRBV7-2 and TRBJ2-3; TRBD1 might be the D (5 bases). The CDR3 is 16 residues long. Germline V gene data show CDR1 as SGHTA and CDR2 as FQGNSA. V lost 5 bases, J lost 2 bases, and 17 bases lay in between. The CDR3 DNA follows: TGTGCCAGCAGCCCGAGAGTAGGGGTGCCCACAGATACGCAGTATTTT. Encoded protein: CASSPRVGVPTDTQYF.

The V and J genes are TRBV6-4 and TRBJ1-1; TRBD1 aligns across 7 bases. The V gene end was trimmed by 7 bases and the J gene end by 4 bases; junction bases not matched to a gene: 12. This CDR3 is 15 amino acids long. Germline V gene sequence: CDR1 MRHNA, CDR2 SNTAGT. As DNA, the CDR3 is TGTGCCAGCACCCTTAGAACAGGGGCCCCCACTGAAGCTTTCTTT. Its protein product is CASTLRTGAPTEAFF.

DNA of the CDR3: TGTGCCAGCAGCTTAGGGACTTACAATGAGCAGTTCTTC. It codes for CASSLGTYNEQFF. V is TRBV7-6 and J is TRBJ2-1, with TRBD2 as a possible D gene (5 bases). Germline values: CDR1 SGHVS, CDR2 FNYEAQ. CDR3 size: 13 residues. V gave up 1 base and J gave up 4 bases, with 5 bases separating them.

The chain recombines TRBV2 with TRBJ1-2; 8 nucleotides align to TRBD1. The CDR3 has 15 residues. Germline V gene lookup returns CDR1 SNHLY and CDR2 FYNNEI. Unmatched junction bases numbered 8, after V lost 6 bases and J lost 2 bases. The DNA for the CDR3 is TGTGCCAGCAGGTTGGACAGGGTGGAAAACTATGGCTACACCTTC. Translated: CASRLDRVENYGYTF.